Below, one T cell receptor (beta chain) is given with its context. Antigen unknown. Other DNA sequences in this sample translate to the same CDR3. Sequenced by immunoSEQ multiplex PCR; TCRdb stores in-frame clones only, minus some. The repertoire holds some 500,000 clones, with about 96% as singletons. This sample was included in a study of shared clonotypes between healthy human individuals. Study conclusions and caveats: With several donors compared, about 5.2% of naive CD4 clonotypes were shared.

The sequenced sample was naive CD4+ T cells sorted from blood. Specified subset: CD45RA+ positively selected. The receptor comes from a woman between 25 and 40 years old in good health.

The CDR3 DNA reads as TGTGCCAGCAGCCAGTCCTTAACCGGGGAGCTGTTTTTT. Its translation is CASSQSLTGELFF. V and J are TRBV14 and TRBJ2-2; D is unresolved. Trimming pared 3 bases from V and 5 bases from J, leaving 7 bases between. CDR3 size: 13 residues. Germline V gene sequence: CDR1 SGHDN, CDR2 FVKESK.